This passage covers 17 T cell receptor beta chains from one sample sequenced in a study of blood T cells in healthy people across ages. Alongside a J-beta primer mix, a sample-barcoded 5' primer served in a second PCR lasting about 7 to 11 cycles. TCRdb processed the 5' RACE reads anew with MiXCR; each CDR3 protein has one entry. The sample lists more than 650,000 distinct CDR3 sequences; around half were seen once. The material sequenced was blood. Receptors were obtained from a man at least 80 years old in good health.

The CDR3 DNA follows: TGTGCCAGCAGCCCAGGGGGGAGACTCGATACGCAGTATTTT. This codes for CASSPGGRLDTQYF. The chain links TRBV7-2 to TRBJ2-3, with D possibly being TRBD1 (7 bases). Germline assignment: CDR1 SGHTA and CDR2 FQGNSA. V lost 5 bases to trimming and J lost 6 bases, with 15 bases between them. CDR3 length equals 14 residues.

The CDR3 region has the DNA TGCAGTGTTCAGGGGAATAATGAAAAACTGTTTTTT. Its translation is CSVQGNNEKLFF. The V and J genes are TRBV20-1 and TRBJ1-4, with D perhaps matching TRBD1 (6 bases). The CDR3 has 12 amino acids. Germline V lookup: CDR1 DFQATT, CDR2 SNEGSKA (reference sequence). V gave up 7 bases and J gave up 4 bases, with 10 bases separating them.

The rearrangement joins TRBV24-1 to TRBJ1-2; D uncertain. The CDR3 consists of 13 residues. Germline V gives CDR1 KGHDR, CDR2 SFDVKD. The ends were cut back, 3 bases at V and 7 bases at J, with 11 bases in the middle. CDR3 bases: TGTGCCACCAGTGATCGGGGAAGTCCTGGCTACACCTTC. Amino acid sequence: CATSDRGSPGYTF.

There are a few counts of this clonotype. This rearrangement joins TRBV24-1 to TRBJ1-2; D is ambiguous. The CDR3 contains 12 residues. The V end was cut by 0 bases, the J end by 5 bases, with 3 bases between. Germline CDR1 and CDR2: KGHDR and SFDVKD. CDR3 coding DNA: TGTGCCACCAGTGATTTGACTTATGGCTACACCTTC. Translated: CATSDLTYGYTF.

Here the CDR3 reads CASSEQRQGGFGANVLTF. CDR3 nucleotides: TGTGCCAGCAGTGAACAGCGACAGGGTGGTTTTGGGGCCAACGTCCTGACTTTC. The chain employs TRBV6-1 and TRBJ2-6; the match to TRBD1 covers 7 bases. The J segment lost 3 bases and the V segment lost 2 bases, leaving 10 bases of the junction unmatched. CDR3 length: 18 residues. Germline loops: CDR1 MNHNS, CDR2 SASEGT.

This clonotype was counted only a few times. This sequence joins TRBV5-6 and TRBJ1-2, with D maybe TRBD1 (5 bases). The CDR3 sequence is 13 residues long. The V gene's germline CDR1 is SGHDT and CDR2 YYEEEE. Trimming shortened V by 2 bases and J by 6 bases, and 11 bases separated the two germline ends. CDR3 protein: CASSFPQADGYTF. CDR3 bases: TGTGCCAGCAGCTTCCCACAGGCGGATGGCTACACCTTC.

DNA for the CDR3: TGTGCCAGCAGTACAGACGGGGAAGGGGGCTACGAGCAGTACTTC. It is translated as CASSTDGEGGYEQYF. The chain links TRBV28 to TRBJ2-7, with D possibly being TRBD1 (6 bases). Trimming took off 5 bases at V and 3 bases at J, with 17 bases between the two ends. Germline V gives CDR1 MDHEN, CDR2 SYDVKM. The length of the CDR3 is 15 residues.

The chain carries TRBV21-1 and TRBJ2-7. TRBV21-1 corresponds to a pseudogene. The CDR3 is 11 residues long. CDR3 DNA sequence: TGTGCCAGCAGCAAGTACTACGAGCAGTACTTC. This encodes CASSKYYEQYF.

The chain uses TRBV28 and TRBJ2-7; 7 bases are shared with TRBD1. The CDR3 extends over 15 amino acids. Per the germline V gene, CDR1 is MDHEN and CDR2 is SYDVKM. The ends lost 6 bases at V and 2 bases at J; junction bases unmatched: 10. This chain's CDR3 is CASSPGGQATYEQYF. CDR3 nucleotide sequence: TGTGCCAGCAGCCCGGGCGGACAGGCGACCTACGAGCAGTACTTC.

The chain has TRBV6-5 and TRBJ1-1; possibly TRBD1 for D (5 bases). CDR1 and CDR2 (germline): MNHEY, SVGAGI. The V end lost 6 bases, the J end lost 10 bases, and 18 bases lay between the germline ends. The CDR3 runs 13 residues. The CDR3 is CASRDPQGLGAFF. In nucleotides, the CDR3 is TGTGCCAGCAGGGATCCCCAGGGACTCGGAGCTTTCTTT.

J is TRBJ2-5 and V is TRBV7-9, with D hard to call. The ends were cut back, 5 bases at V and 4 bases at J, with 11 bases in the middle. This CDR3 has 13 residues. CDR1 and CDR2 (germline): SEHNR, FQNEAQ (reference sequence). Here the CDR3 DNA reads TGTGCCAGCAGCGCCCTCGGGCTAGAGACCCAGTACTTC. Translation gives CASSALGLETQYF.

As to this clonotype: A read error may account for a junction end that differs from germline. The chain joins TRBV6-5 to TRBJ2-3, with 8 bases lining up with TRBD2. This CDR3 contains 16 residues. CDR1 MNHEY and CDR2 SVGAGI come from the germline V gene. The CDR3 sequence: CASGYSPTGGSDTQYF. The CDR3 DNA reads TGTGCCAGCGGTTACTCACCTACGGGGGGGTCAGATACGCAGTATTTT.

This clonotype came up a few times. The chain uses TRBV29-1 and TRBJ1-2, with unresolved D. The CDR3 spans 9 residues. V lost 4 bases and J 7 bases, leaving 4 bases between the germline ends. Germline loops: CDR1 SQVTM, CDR2 ANQGSEA. The CDR3 is CSVVLGYTF. CDR3 bases: TGCAGCGTTGTTCTTGGCTACACCTTC.

V is TRBV3-1 and J is TRBJ2-1; 13 positions match TRBD2. The length of the CDR3 is 16 residues. Trimming cost V 8 bases and J 10 bases; bases outside gene matches: 14. In germline, CDR1 is LGHDT, CDR2 YNNKEL (reference sequence). The CDR3 region has the DNA TGTGCCAGCGGCCCAGGACTAGCGGGAGAACGAGGCGAGCAGTTCTTC. It codes for CASGPGLAGERGEQFF.

This chain connects TRBV10-3 to TRBJ1-4, with D hard to call. The CDR3 is 15 residues long. Germline V gene lookup returns CDR1 ENHRY and CDR2 SYGVKD. V was pared by 2 bases and J by 0 bases, with 7 bases between. The CDR3 bases are TGTGCCATCAGTGAGAACGCTGCAACTAATGAAAAACTGTTTTTT. Translating it yields CAISENAATNEKLFF.

The chain is built from TRBV4-1 and TRBJ1-4; D is ambiguous. Germline-derived CDR1 and CDR2 are MGHRA and YSYEKL. V lost 1 base, J lost 8 bases, and 8 bases lay in between. The CDR3 has 13 residues. The CDR3 sequence: CASSQVLPEKLFF. Written as DNA, the CDR3 is TGCGCCAGCAGCCAAGTTTTACCCGAAAAACTGTTTTTT.

This clonotype was observed a handful of times. V usage is TRBV6-5 and J usage is TRBJ2-7; 7 positions match TRBD1. Trimming took 6 bases from V and 4 from J; bases not matched to a gene: 6. The CDR3 spans 13 residues. Germline V CDR1 and CDR2: MNHEY, SVGAGI. CDR3 residues: CASSKGQVYEQYF. CDR3 sequence (DNA): TGTGCCAGCAGCAAAGGACAGGTATACGAGCAGTACTTC.